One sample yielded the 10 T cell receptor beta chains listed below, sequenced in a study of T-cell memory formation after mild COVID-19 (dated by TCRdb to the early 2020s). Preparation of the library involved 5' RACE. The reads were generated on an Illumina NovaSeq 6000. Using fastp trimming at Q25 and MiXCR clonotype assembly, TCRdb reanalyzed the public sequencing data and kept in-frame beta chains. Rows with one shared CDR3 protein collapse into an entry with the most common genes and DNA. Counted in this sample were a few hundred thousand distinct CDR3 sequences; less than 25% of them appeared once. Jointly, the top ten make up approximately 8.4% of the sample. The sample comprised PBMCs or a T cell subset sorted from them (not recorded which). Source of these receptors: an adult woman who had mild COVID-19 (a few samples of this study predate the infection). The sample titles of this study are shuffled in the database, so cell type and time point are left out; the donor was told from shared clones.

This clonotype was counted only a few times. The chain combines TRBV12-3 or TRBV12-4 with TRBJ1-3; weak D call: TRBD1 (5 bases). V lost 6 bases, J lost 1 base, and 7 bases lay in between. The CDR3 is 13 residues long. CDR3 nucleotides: TGTGCCAGCAGGGGACTTTCTGGAAACACCATATATTTT. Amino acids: CASRGLSGNTIYF.

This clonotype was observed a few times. CDR3 in amino acids: CASSLRGSGGNTIYF. In DNA, the CDR3 is TGTGCCAGCAGTTTACGCGGTTCGGGTGGAAACACCATATATTTT. The chain joins TRBV12-3 or TRBV12-4 to TRBJ1-3; D gene ambiguous. Trimming left V 2 bases short and J 3 bases short, with 11 bases between. CDR3 length: 15 amino acids.

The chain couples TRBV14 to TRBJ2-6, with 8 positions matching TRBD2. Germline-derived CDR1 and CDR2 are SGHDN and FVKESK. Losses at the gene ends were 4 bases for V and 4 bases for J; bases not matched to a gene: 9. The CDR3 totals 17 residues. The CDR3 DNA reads TGTGCCAGCAGCCCCCGGGGGGGCCTCAGAGGGGCCAACGTCCTGACTTTC. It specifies CASSPRGGLRGANVLTF.

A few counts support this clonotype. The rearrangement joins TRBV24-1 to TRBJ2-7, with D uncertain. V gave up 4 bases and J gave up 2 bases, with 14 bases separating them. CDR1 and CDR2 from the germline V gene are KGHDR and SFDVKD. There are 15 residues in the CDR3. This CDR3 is CATSEPPDVTYEQYF. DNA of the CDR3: TGTGCCACCAGTGAGCCACCCGACGTCACCTACGAGCAGTACTTC.

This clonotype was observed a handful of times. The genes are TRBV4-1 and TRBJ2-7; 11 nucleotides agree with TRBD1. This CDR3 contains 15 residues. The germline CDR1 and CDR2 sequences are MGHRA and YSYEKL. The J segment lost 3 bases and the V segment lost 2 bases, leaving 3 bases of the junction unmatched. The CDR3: CASSQPGTGGYEQYF. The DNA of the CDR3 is TGCGCCAGCAGCCAACCCGGGACAGGGGGCTACGAGCAGTACTTC.

CDR3 bases: TGCGCCAGCAGCCAAGGGGCAGGGGGCCCCAACTATGGCTACACCTTC. Translation gives CASSQGAGGPNYGYTF. The chain employs TRBV4-1 and TRBJ1-2; 8 bases agree with TRBD1. The CDR3 is 16 amino acids. Germline V CDR1 and CDR2: MGHRA, YSYEKL. The J segment lost 2 bases and the V segment lost 1 base, leaving 6 bases of the junction unmatched.

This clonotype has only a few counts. CDR3 in amino acids: CSVVNRGYYGYTF. The CDR3 DNA reads TGCAGCGTTGTCAACAGGGGTTACTATGGCTACACCTTC. The genes are TRBV29-1 and TRBJ1-2; 7 bases are a match to TRBD1. Germline CDR1 and CDR2: SQVTM and ANQGSEA. V dropped 4 bases and J dropped 3; count of bases not matched to a gene: 5. The CDR3 totals 13 residues.

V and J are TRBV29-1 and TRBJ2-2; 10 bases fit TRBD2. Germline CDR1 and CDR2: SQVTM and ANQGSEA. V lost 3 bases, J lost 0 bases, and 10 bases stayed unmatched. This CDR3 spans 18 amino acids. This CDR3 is CSVDNPTSGNANTGELFF. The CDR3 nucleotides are TGCAGCGTTGATAACCCCACTAGCGGGAACGCGAACACCGGGGAGCTGTTTTTT.

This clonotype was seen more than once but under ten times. CDR3 sequence: CASSDTGGVGGYTF. The DNA for the CDR3 is TGTGCCAGCAGCGACACAGGGGGTGTGGGTGGCTACACCTTC. The V and J genes are TRBV12-3 or TRBV12-4 and TRBJ1-2, with TRBD1 matching over 8 bases. This CDR3 has 14 residues. Trimming cost V 6 bases and J 7 bases; bases outside gene matches: 10.

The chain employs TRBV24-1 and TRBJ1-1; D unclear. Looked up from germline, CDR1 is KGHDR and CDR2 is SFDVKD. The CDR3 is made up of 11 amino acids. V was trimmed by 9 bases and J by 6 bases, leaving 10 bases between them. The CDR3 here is CATSVIAEAFF. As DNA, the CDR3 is TGTGCCACCTCGGTCATCGCTGAAGCTTTCTTT.